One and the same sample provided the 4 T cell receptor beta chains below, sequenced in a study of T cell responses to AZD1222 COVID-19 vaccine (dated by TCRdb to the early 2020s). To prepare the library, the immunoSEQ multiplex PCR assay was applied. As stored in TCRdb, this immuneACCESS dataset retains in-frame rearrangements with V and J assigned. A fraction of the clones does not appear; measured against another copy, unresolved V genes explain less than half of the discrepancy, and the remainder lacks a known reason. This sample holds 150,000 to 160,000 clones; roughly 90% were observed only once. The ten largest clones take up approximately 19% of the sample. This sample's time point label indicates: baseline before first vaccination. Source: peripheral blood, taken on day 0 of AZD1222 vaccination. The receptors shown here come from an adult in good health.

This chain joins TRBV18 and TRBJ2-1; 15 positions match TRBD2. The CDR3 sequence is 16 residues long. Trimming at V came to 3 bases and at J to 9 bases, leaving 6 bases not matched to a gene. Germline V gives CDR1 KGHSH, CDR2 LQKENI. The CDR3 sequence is CASSPGLAGGLSEQFF. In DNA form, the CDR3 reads TGTGCCAGCTCACCCGGACTAGCGGGGGGGCTTAGTGAGCAGTTCTTC.

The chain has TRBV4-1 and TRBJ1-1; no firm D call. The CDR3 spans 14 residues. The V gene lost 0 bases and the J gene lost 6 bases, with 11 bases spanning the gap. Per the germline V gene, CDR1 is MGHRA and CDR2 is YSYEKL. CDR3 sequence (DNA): TGCGCCAGCAGCCAAGAGGGGTGGAGGGCTGAAGCTTTCTTT. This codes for CASSQEGWRAEAFF.

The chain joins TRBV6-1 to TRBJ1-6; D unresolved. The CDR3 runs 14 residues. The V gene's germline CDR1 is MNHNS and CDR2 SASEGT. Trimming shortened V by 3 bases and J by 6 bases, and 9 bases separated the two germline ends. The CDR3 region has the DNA TGTGCCAGCAGTGAGGGGTCGGGTAATTCACCCCTCCACTTT. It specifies CASSEGSGNSPLHF.

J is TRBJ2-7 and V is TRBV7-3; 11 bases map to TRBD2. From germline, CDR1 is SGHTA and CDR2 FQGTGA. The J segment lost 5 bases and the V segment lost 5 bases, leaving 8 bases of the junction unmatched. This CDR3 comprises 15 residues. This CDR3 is CASSPQLAGDNEQYF. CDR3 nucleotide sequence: TGTGCCAGCAGCCCCCAACTAGCGGGAGATAACGAGCAGTACTTC.